The entry below describes one TCR beta chain. The data derive from a study of blood T cell repertoires in COVID-19. This CDR3 is 16 amino acids long. Trimming removed 5 bases from V and 0 bases from J, with 16 bases in between. Germline CDR1 is MGHRA and CDR2 is YSYEKL. Sequenced by immunoSEQ multiplex PCR; TCRdb stores in-frame clones only, minus some. The sample records a few hundred thousand clones, over 85% being singletons. The V and J genes are TRBV4-1 and TRBJ1-2; D gene uncertain. The sample was peripheral blood. The TCR comes from a woman aged 25 to 39 with COVID-19, enrolled during active disease. The CDR3: CASSFESEGANYGYTF. As DNA, the CDR3 is TGCGCCAGCAGCTTCGAATCGGAGGGCGCTAACTATGGCTACACCTTC.